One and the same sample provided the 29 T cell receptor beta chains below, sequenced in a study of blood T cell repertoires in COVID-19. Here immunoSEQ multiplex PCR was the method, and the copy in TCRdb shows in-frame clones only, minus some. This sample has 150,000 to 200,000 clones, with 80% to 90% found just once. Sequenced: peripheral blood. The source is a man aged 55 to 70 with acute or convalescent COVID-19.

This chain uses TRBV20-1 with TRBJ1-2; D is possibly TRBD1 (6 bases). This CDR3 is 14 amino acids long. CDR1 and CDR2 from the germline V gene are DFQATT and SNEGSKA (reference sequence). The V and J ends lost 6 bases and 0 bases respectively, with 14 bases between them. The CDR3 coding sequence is TGCAGTGCAAGTGACAGGTCCTCTAACTATGGCTACACCTTC. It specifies CSASDRSSNYGYTF.

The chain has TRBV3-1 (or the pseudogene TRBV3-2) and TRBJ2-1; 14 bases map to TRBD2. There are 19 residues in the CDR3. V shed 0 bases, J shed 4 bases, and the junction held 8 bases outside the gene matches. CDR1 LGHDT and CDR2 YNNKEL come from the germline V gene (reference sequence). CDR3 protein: CASSQDPRTSGRQYNEQFF. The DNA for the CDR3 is TGTGCCAGCAGCCAAGACCCGAGGACTAGCGGGAGGCAATACAATGAGCAGTTCTTC.

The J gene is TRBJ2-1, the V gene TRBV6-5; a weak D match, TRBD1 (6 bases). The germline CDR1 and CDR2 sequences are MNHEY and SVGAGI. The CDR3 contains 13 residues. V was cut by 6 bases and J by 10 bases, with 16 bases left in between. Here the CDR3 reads CASRPAGEREQFF. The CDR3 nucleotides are TGTGCCAGCAGACCAGCAGGGGAGAGGGAGCAGTTCTTC.

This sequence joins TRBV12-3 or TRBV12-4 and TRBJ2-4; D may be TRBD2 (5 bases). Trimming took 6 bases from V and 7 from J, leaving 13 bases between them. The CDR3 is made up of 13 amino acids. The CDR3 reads CASRLTGINIQYF. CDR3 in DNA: TGTGCCAGCAGACTAACCGGGATTAACATTCAGTACTTC.

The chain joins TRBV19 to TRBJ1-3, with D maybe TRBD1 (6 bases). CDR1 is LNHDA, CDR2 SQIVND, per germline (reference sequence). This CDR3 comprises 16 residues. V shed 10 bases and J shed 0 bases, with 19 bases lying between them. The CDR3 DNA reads TGTGCCACCCCGCGGCAGGGGAAACCCTCTGGAAACACCATATATTTT. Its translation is CATPRQGKPSGNTIYF.

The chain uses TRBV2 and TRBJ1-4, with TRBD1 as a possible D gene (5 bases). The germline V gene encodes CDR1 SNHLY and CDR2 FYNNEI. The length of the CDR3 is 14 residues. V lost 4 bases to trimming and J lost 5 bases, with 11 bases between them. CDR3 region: CASSVTGKNEKLFF. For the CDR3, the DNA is TGTGCCAGCAGTGTTACAGGAAAAAATGAAAAACTGTTTTTT.

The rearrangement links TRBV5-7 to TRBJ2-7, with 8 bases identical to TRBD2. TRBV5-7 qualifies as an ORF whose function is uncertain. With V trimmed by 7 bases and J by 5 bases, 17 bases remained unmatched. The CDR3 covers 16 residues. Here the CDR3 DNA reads TGTGCCAGCCTTGATTATGGGACTAGTGAGAAGAACGAGCAGTACTTC. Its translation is CASLDYGTSEKNEQYF.

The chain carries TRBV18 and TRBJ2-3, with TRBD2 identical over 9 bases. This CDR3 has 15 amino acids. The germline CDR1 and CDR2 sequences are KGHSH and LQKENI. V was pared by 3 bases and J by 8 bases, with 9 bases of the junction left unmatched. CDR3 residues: CASSPTSGGRGTQYF. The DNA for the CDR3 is TGTGCCAGCTCACCGACTAGCGGTGGGAGGGGTACGCAGTATTTT.

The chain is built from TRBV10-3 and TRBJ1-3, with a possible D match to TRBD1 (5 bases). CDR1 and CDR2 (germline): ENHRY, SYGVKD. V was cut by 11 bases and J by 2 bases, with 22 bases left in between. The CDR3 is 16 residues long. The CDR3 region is CAPGRGERFTGNTIYF. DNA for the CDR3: TGTGCCCCGGGGCGGGGGGAGAGGTTCACTGGAAACACCATATATTTT.

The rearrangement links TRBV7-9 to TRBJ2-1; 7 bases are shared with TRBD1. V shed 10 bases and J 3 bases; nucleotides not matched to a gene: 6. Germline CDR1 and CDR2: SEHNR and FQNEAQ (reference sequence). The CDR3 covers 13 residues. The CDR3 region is CATPGTDYNEQFF. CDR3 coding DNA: TGTGCCACCCCCGGGACAGACTACAATGAGCAGTTCTTC.

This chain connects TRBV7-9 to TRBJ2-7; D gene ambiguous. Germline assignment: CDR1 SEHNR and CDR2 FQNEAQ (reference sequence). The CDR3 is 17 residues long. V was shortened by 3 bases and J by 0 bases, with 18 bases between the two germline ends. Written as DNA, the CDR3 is TGTGCCAGCAGCTTTTTGCCCGACGTCAGCGCCTCCTACGAGCAGTACTTC. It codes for CASSFLPDVSASYEQYF.

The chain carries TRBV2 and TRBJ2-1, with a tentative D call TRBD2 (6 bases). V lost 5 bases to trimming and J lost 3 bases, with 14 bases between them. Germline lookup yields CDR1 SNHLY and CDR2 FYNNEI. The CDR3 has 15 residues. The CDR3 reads CASSRILASYNEQFF. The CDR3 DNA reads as TGTGCCAGCAGTAGGATACTAGCTAGCTACAATGAGCAGTTCTTC.

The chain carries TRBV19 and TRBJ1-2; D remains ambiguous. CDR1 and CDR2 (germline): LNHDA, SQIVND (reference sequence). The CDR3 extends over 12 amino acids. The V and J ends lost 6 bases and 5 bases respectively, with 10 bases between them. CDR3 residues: CASRSTFYGYTF. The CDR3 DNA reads TGTGCCAGTAGGTCGACTTTTTATGGCTACACCTTC.

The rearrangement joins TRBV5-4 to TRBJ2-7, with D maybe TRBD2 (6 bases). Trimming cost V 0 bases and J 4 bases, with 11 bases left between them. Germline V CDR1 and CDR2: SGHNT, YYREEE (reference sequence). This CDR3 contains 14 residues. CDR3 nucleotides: TGTGCCAGCAGCTTGGGGCGGGATATTTACGAGCAGTACTTC. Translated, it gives CASSLGRDIYEQYF.

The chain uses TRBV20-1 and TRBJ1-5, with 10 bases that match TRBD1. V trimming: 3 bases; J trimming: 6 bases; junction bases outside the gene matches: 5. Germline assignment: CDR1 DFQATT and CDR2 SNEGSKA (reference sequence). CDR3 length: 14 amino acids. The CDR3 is CSASDRGLVQPQHF. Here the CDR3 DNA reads TGCAGTGCTAGTGACAGGGGGCTCGTTCAGCCCCAGCATTTT.

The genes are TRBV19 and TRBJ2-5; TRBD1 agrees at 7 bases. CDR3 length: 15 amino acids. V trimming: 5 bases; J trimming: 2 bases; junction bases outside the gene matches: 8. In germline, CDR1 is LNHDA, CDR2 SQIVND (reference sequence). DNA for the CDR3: TGTGCCAGTAGTCGGGCAGGGGGTCGGCAAGAGACCCAGTACTTC. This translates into CASSRAGGRQETQYF.

CDR3 in amino acids: CASSQDLSGVQPQHF. CDR3 DNA: TGCGCCAGCAGCCAAGATTTATCAGGCGTTCAGCCCCAGCATTTT. This chain uses TRBV4-1 with TRBJ1-5; D gene uncertain. Germline V gene lookup returns CDR1 MGHRA and CDR2 YSYEKL. This CDR3 comprises 15 residues. Trimming stripped 0 bases from V and 6 bases from J, with 12 bases between.

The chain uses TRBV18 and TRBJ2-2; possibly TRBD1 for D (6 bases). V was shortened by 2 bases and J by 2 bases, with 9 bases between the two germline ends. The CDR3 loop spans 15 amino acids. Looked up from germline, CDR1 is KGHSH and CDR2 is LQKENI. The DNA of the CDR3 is TGTGCCAGCTCACCAGGGACACTTAACACCGGGGAGCTGTTTTTT. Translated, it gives CASSPGTLNTGELFF.

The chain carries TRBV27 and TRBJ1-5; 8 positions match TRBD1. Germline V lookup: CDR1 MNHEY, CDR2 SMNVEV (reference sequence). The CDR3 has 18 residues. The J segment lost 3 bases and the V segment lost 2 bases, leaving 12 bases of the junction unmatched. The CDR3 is CASSLAGGPGANNQPQHF. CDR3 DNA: TGTGCCAGCAGTTTAGCAGGGGGCCCTGGAGCTAACAATCAGCCCCAGCATTTT.

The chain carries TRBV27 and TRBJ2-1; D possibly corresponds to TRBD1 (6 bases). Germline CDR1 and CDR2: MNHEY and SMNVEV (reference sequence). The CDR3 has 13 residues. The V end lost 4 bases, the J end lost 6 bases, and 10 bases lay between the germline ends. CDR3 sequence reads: CASSSRGGNEQFF. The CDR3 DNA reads TGTGCCAGCAGTTCCAGGGGTGGCAATGAGCAGTTCTTC.

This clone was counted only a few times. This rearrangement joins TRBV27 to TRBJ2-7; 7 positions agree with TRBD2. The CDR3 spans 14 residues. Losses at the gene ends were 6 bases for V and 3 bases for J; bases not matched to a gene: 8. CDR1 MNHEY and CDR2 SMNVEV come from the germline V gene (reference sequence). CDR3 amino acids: CASRDSRTSYEQYF. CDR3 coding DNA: TGTGCCAGCAGGGACTCCCGGACTAGCTACGAGCAGTACTTC.

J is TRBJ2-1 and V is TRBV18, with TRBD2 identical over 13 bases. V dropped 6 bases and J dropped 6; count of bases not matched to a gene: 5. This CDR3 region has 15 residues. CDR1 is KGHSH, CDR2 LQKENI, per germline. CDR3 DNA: TGTGCCAGCTCGCCCGGGACTAGCGGGACCAATGAGCAGTTCTTC. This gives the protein CASSPGTSGTNEQFF. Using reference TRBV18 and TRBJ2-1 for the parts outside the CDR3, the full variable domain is NAGVMQNPRHLVRRRGQEARLRCSPMKGHSHVYWYRQLPEEGLKFMVYLQKENIIDESGMPKERFSAEFPKEGPSILRIQQVVRGDSAAYFCASSPGTSGTNEQFFGPGTRLTVL.

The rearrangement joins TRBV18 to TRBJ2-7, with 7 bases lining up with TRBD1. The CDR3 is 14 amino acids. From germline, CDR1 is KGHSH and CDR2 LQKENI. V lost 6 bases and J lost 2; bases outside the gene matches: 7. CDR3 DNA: TGTGCCAGCTCTCTAACAGGGGAGACCTACGAGCAGTACTTC. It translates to CASSLTGETYEQYF.

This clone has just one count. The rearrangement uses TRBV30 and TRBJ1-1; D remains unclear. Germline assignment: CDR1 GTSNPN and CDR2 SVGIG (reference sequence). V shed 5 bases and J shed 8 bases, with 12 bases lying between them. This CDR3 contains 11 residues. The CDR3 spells CAWSTRGEAFF. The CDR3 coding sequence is TGTGCCTGGTCAACCCGAGGGGAAGCTTTCTTT.

The CDR3 DNA follows: TGCGCCAGCAGCCAAGATGTACAGGCGCCTTACGAGCAGTACTTC. As protein: CASSQDVQAPYEQYF. The chain combines TRBV4-1 with TRBJ2-7; weak D call: TRBD1 (5 bases). Germline CDR1 MGHRA, CDR2 YSYEKL. CDR3 length: 15 amino acids. Trimming removed 0 bases from V and 4 bases from J, with 13 bases in between.

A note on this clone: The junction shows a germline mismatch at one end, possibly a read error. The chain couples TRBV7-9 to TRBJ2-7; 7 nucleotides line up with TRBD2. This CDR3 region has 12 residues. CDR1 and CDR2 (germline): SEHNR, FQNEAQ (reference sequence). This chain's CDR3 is CASSLEGRGRKF. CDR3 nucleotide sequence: TGTGCCAGCAGCTTAGAAGGTCGCGGGAGAAAGTTC.

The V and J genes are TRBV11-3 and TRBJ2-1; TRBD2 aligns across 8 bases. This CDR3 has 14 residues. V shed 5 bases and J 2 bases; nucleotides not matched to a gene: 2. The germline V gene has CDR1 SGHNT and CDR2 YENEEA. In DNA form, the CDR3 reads TGTGCCAGCAGCCCCGGGAGGGCCTACAATGAGCAGTTCTTC. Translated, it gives CASSPGRAYNEQFF.

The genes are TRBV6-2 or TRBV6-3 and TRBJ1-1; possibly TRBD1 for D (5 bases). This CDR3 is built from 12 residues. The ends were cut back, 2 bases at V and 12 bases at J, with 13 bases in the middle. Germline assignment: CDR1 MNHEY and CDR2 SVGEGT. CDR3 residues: CASSYGAGRTFF. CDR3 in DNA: TGTGCCAGCAGTTACGGGGCAGGGAGGACTTTCTTT.

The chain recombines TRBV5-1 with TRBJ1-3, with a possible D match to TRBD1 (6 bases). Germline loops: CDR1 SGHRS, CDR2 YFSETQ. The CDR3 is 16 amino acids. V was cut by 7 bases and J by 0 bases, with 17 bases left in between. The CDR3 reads CASAAGGLSSGNTIYF. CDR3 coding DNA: TGCGCCAGCGCGGCGGGGGGGCTCAGCTCTGGAAACACCATATATTTT.